Below, one T cell receptor beta chain is given with its context. Its antigen is undetermined. This PCR relied on a set of 60 Vbeta primers and 13 Jbeta primers. The assay was immunoSEQ multiplex PCR, and TCRdb's table has in-frame clones only and misses some. The sample records about 64,000 clones, around 66% being singletons. The source of the sample is a study of cytomegalovirus exposure and HLA in healthy donors. General study findings and limits: A few chains tied to CMV proved CMV antigen-specific in vitro. The majority of CMV-associated TCR beta chains were reported as apparently HLA-restricted in a later analysis. The authors enumerated some 170 TCR beta chains as linked to cytomegalovirus. Researchers reported in a later analysis that a missense DCLRE1C variant was tied to TCR beta V- and J-gene trimming.

This clonotype originated in a male donor in good health and CMV-seropositive. What was sequenced was PBMCs.

This CDR3 reads CASSLDRGPYEQYF. The CDR3 DNA follows: TGTGCCAGCAGCTTGGACAGGGGGCCCTACGAGCAGTACTTC. The chain uses TRBV7-9 and TRBJ2-7, with 11 positions matching TRBD1. Germline CDR1 is SEHNR and CDR2 is FQNEAQ (reference sequence). Losses at the gene ends were 3 bases for V and 2 bases for J; bases not matched to a gene: 0. The CDR3 consists of 14 residues.